This T cell receptor (beta chain) was sequenced for a study of cytomegalovirus exposure and HLA in healthy donors. This clone has a single count. Libraries were prepared by immunoSEQ multiplex PCR; TCRdb keeps only in-frame clonotypes and omits some of them. The sample includes 90,000 to 150,000 clones, roughly 86% of them seen just once. Germline lookup yields CDR1 SGHRS and CDR2 YFSETQ. This CDR3 is 14 amino acids long. Trimming stripped 3 bases from V and 1 base from J, with 7 bases between. This TCR came from a man between 18 and 35 years old in good health and CMV-seronegative. This sequence joins TRBV5-1 and TRBJ2-2; D ambiguous. Sequenced: PBMCs. The chain's CDR3 is CASSSRLNTGELFF. CDR3 DNA: TGCGCCAGCAGCTCCCGGTTGAACACCGGGGAGCTGTTTTTT.